This passage covers 27 T cell receptor beta chains from one sample sequenced in a study of blood T cell repertoires in COVID-19 (dated by TCRdb to 2020 to 2021). Libraries were constructed by the immunoSEQ multiplex PCR assay. TCRdb took over this immuneACCESS table, retaining in-frame rearrangements with V and J assigned. Such tables are incomplete; in checked studies, under half of the missing clones stem from an unresolved V gene, and the remainder is unexplained. The sample table records about 320,000 clones; about 83% of these occur just once. Approximately 1.2% of the sample is held by the ten biggest clonotypes. Sequencing was performed on peripheral blood. All receptors come from a woman in her 50s with acute or convalescent COVID-19.

The chain carries TRBV6-6 and TRBJ2-1; 11 nucleotides line up with TRBD2. J lost 8 bases, V lost 6 bases, and 9 bases had no gene match. Germline assignment: CDR1 MNHNY and CDR2 SVGAGI (reference sequence). The CDR3 spans 15 residues. CDR3 in amino acids: CASRSTSGSVDEQFF. The CDR3 nucleotides are TGTGCCAGCAGGTCTACTAGCGGGAGTGTCGATGAGCAGTTCTTC.

CDR3 DNA: TGTGCCAGCAGTGACAGGTCTACTTATAATTCACCCCTCCACTTT. Protein sequence: CASSDRSTYNSPLHF. J is TRBJ1-6 and V is TRBV27; a weak D match, TRBD1 (6 bases). The germline V gene has CDR1 MNHEY and CDR2 SMNVEV (reference sequence). The CDR3 is made up of 15 amino acids. Trimming shortened V by 5 bases and J by 4 bases, and 12 bases separated the two germline ends.

The rearrangement uses TRBV10-3 and TRBJ1-1; tentative D call: TRBD1 (5 bases). The length of the CDR3 is 16 residues. CDR1 and CDR2 from the germline V gene are ENHRY and SYGVKD. With 6 bases removed from V and 2 bases from J, the gap between germline ends came to 19 bases. The CDR3 DNA follows: TGTGCCATCAGCCCTTTGTCGACAGAAGCCAACACTGAAGCTTTCTTT. Its protein product is CAISPLSTEANTEAFF.

The chain carries TRBV27 and TRBJ2-1; TRBD2 is a possible D gene (5 bases). Looked up from germline, CDR1 is MNHEY and CDR2 is SMNVEV (reference sequence). This CDR3 comprises 14 residues. V dropped 5 bases and J dropped 5 bases, with 13 bases sitting between them. The DNA for the CDR3 is TGTGCCAGCAGTAAGACTAACCGAAACAATGAGCAGTTCTTC. Its translation: CASSKTNRNNEQFF.

The chain recombines TRBV7-2 with TRBJ1-1, with D possibly matching TRBD1 (6 bases). There are 13 residues in the CDR3. V shed 6 bases and J shed 1 base, with 9 bases lying between them. Germline lookup yields CDR1 SGHTA and CDR2 FQGNSA. The CDR3 here is CASRLDRNTEAFF. The CDR3 DNA sequence: TGTGCCAGCAGGCTGGACAGGAACACTGAAGCTTTCTTT.

The rearrangement joins TRBV30 to TRBJ2-6, with D possibly TRBD2 on 5 matching bases. The CDR3 has 15 amino acids. Germline V gene lookup returns CDR1 GTSNPN and CDR2 SVGIG (reference sequence). V was trimmed by 4 bases and J by 0 bases, leaving 10 bases between them. CDR3: CAWTPGGSGANVLTF. Here the CDR3 DNA reads TGTGCCTGGACACCCGGAGGCTCTGGGGCCAACGTCCTGACTTTC.

This clone was recorded at least ten times. The chain is built from TRBV25-1 and TRBJ2-6; 9 nucleotides match TRBD1. The CDR3 loop spans 16 amino acids. The junction had 9 bases not matched to a gene; V was cut back by 3 bases and J by 9 bases. Germline CDR1 is MGHDK and CDR2 is SYGVNS. This CDR3 is CASSDSGTGKDNVLTF. The CDR3 DNA sequence: TGTGCCAGCAGTGACTCGGGGACAGGGAAGGACAACGTCCTGACTTTC.

V and J are TRBV10-1 and TRBJ2-7; the D gene is possibly TRBD2 (5 bases). Germline V lookup: CDR1 WNHNN, CDR2 SYGVQD (reference sequence). The CDR3 contains 15 residues. The germline V and J ends were trimmed by 6 bases and 4 bases, with 19 bases remaining between them. The CDR3 here is CASSPADRRRYEQYV. CDR3 coding DNA: TGCGCCAGCAGCCCGGCCGATCGGCGGAGGTACGAGCAGTACGTC.

This chain connects TRBV29-1 to TRBJ2-5; TRBD2 aligns across 12 bases. Trimming cost V 6 bases and J 4 bases; bases outside gene matches: 9. This CDR3 comprises 15 residues. Germline CDR1 reads SQVTM; CDR2 reads ANQGSEA. This CDR3 reads CSVGPSGGASETQYF. DNA of the CDR3: TGCAGCGTGGGTCCTAGCGGGGGGGCCTCAGAGACCCAGTACTTC.

The chain employs TRBV10-3 and TRBJ2-1; no definite D call. With 4 bases removed from V and 5 bases from J, the gap between germline ends came to 6 bases. The CDR3 spans 12 residues. Germline values: CDR1 ENHRY, CDR2 SYGVKD. CDR3 sequence reads: CAISATDNEQFF. Written as DNA, the CDR3 is TGTGCCATCAGTGCCACGGACAATGAGCAGTTCTTC.

This chain joins TRBV5-8 and TRBJ1-6, with 9 bases matching TRBD1. The V gene's germline CDR1 is SGHTS and CDR2 YDEGEE. This CDR3 contains 14 residues. V lost 4 bases and J lost 7; bases outside the gene matches: 3. CDR3 bases: TGTGCCAGCAGCGGGGACAGGGTAAATTCACCCCTCCACTTT. This encodes CASSGDRVNSPLHF.

This chain connects TRBV6-5 to TRBJ2-1; possible D gene TRBD2, 6 bases. CDR1 and CDR2 from the germline V gene are MNHEY and SVGAGI. Trimming shortened V by 7 bases and J by 0 bases, and 10 bases separated the two germline ends. There are 14 residues in the CDR3. This CDR3 is CASTETSSYNEQFF. The CDR3 DNA reads TGTGCCAGCACCGAGACTAGCTCCTACAATGAGCAGTTCTTC.

The rearrangement links TRBV18 to TRBJ1-5, with D tentatively TRBD1 (5 bases). This CDR3 is built from 15 residues. V was pared by 6 bases and J by 3 bases, with 15 bases between. Germline-derived CDR1 and CDR2 are KGHSH and LQKENI. CDR3 nucleotides: TGTGCCAGCTCTTGGACCCGGGGGGACAATCAGCCCCAGCATTTT. Translated, it gives CASSWTRGDNQPQHF.

The rearrangement joins TRBV5-1 to TRBJ2-1; 10 nucleotides line up with TRBD2. CDR3 size: 16 residues. CDR1 is SGHRS, CDR2 YFSETQ, per germline. V was pared by 0 bases and J by 7 bases, with 7 bases of the junction left unmatched. The CDR3 here is CASSLVPSGGGNEQFF. The CDR3 DNA reads as TGCGCCAGCAGCTTGGTACCTAGCGGGGGTGGAAATGAGCAGTTCTTC.

This chain uses TRBV6-5 with TRBJ1-1, with D maybe TRBD1 (5 bases). The length of the CDR3 is 15 residues. Deletions cut 4 bases from V and 1 base from J, with 13 bases between. CDR1 and CDR2 from the germline V gene are MNHEY and SVGAGI. This CDR3 reads CASSSPGEGNTEAFF. CDR3 DNA sequence: TGTGCCAGCAGTTCTCCGGGGGAGGGGAACACTGAAGCTTTCTTT.

This sequence joins TRBV11-3 and TRBJ2-7, with 7 positions matching TRBD2. Germline CDR1 SGHNT, CDR2 YENEEA. The CDR3 loop spans 15 amino acids. V was clipped by 4 bases and J by 3 bases; unmatched bases: 9. For the CDR3, the DNA is TGTGCCAGCAGCTATCATCCCGGGGACTACTACGAGCAGTACTTC. Amino acid sequence: CASSYHPGDYYEQYF.

The rearrangement uses TRBV10-2 and TRBJ2-1; D is uncertain. CDR3 length: 12 amino acids. With 11 bases removed from V and 7 bases from J, the gap between germline ends came to 15 bases. Germline CDR1 reads WSHSY; CDR2 reads SAAADI. CDR3 loop: CAASSPPNEQFF. DNA of the CDR3: TGCGCCGCCTCCAGTCCACCTAATGAGCAGTTCTTC.

This clone was seen repeatedly, ten times or more. V gene TRBV25-1 combines with J gene TRBJ2-2; D gene unclear. V was cut by 2 bases and J by 7 bases, with 11 bases left in between. The CDR3 has 14 residues. The V gene's germline CDR1 is MGHDK and CDR2 SYGVNS. CDR3 sequence reads: CASSEPDWSGELFF. The CDR3 DNA is TGTGCCAGCAGTGAACCTGACTGGAGCGGGGAGCTGTTTTTT.

This rearrangement joins TRBV28 to TRBJ2-1; D is possibly TRBD2 (5 bases). The CDR3 totals 14 residues. CDR1 and CDR2 (germline): MDHEN, SYDVKM. Trimming removed 4 bases at V and 4 bases at J, with 11 bases between. The CDR3 DNA reads TGTGCCAGCAGTTCCCTGACTAATTACAATGAGCAGTTCTTC. As protein: CASSSLTNYNEQFF.

The J gene is TRBJ2-4, the V gene TRBV15, with D unclear. CDR1 is LNHNV and CDR2 is YYDKDF in the germline V gene (reference sequence). This CDR3 has 12 residues. V lost 0 bases and J lost 7, with 4 bases in between. The CDR3 loop reads CATSRDRNIQYF. As DNA, the CDR3 is TGTGCCACCAGCAGAGATCGGAACATTCAGTACTTC.

This clone was counted only a few times. The chain links TRBV30 to TRBJ2-5; D is uncertain. The germline gives CDR1 GTSNPN, CDR2 SVGIG (reference sequence). The CDR3 contains 12 residues. Trimming stripped 0 bases from V and 4 bases from J, with 6 bases between. The CDR3 nucleotides read TGTGCCTGGAGTGTACTCGGAGAGACCCAGTACTTC. It specifies CAWSVLGETQYF.

The V call is TRBV15, the J call TRBJ2-3, with a tentative D call TRBD2 (5 bases). This CDR3 has 15 amino acids. Germline V gene sequence: CDR1 LNHNV, CDR2 YYDKDF (reference sequence). V was trimmed by 1 base and J by 0 bases, leaving 8 bases between them. This CDR3 reads CATSRGGSSTDTQYF. The CDR3 DNA reads TGTGCCACCAGCAGAGGTGGGAGTAGCACAGATACGCAGTATTTT.

This clone occurred a few times. The chain employs TRBV2 and TRBJ2-5; 7 nucleotides agree with TRBD2. Losses at the gene ends were 6 bases for V and 5 bases for J; bases not matched to a gene: 9. The CDR3 spans 14 residues. Germline-derived CDR1 and CDR2 are SNHLY and FYNNEI. The CDR3 protein is CASRDFRGGETQYF. The DNA for the CDR3 is TGTGCCAGCAGGGACTTTAGGGGAGGGGAGACCCAGTACTTC.

The chain is built from TRBV4-2 and TRBJ1-1, with a possible D match to TRBD1 (5 bases). V gave up 0 bases and J gave up 5 bases, with 16 bases separating them. The CDR3 covers 16 residues. Per the germline V gene, CDR1 is LGHNA and CDR2 is YNFKEQ. DNA for the CDR3: TGTGCCAGCAGCCAAGATACGGGAGGGGCAGGGACTGAAGCTTTCTTT. Encoded protein: CASSQDTGGAGTEAFF.

The chain's CDR3 is CASSPGGGTGVQPQHF. CDR3 nucleotide sequence: TGTGCCAGCAGCCCGGGAGGGGGGACTGGAGTACAGCCCCAGCATTTT. The chain recombines TRBV5-4 with TRBJ1-5; the D gene is possibly TRBD1 (6 bases). The CDR3 loop spans 16 amino acids. V dropped 4 bases and J dropped 7 bases, with 21 bases sitting between them. Germline V gene sequence: CDR1 SGHNT, CDR2 YYREEE (reference sequence).

This chain uses TRBV12-3 or TRBV12-4 with TRBJ1-1; the D is unclear. This CDR3 has 12 residues. V was pared by 3 bases and J by 3 bases, with 5 bases between. The CDR3 region is CASSLSYTEAFF. CDR3 sequence (DNA): TGTGCCAGCAGTTTGAGTTACACTGAAGCTTTCTTT.

This rearrangement joins TRBV10-3 to TRBJ2-1; 11 bases are shared with TRBD1. Germline-derived CDR1 and CDR2 are ENHRY and SYGVKD. J was trimmed by 1 base and V by 8 bases; bases with no gene match: 16. This CDR3 has 19 residues. The CDR3 loop is CAIPYGTGGPLRSYNEQFF. Here the CDR3 DNA reads TGTGCCATCCCCTACGGGACAGGGGGTCCCTTGAGGTCCTACAATGAGCAGTTCTTC.